The 6 T cell receptor beta chains listed next were all sequenced from one sample in a study of human T cells and chemical hapten exposure. One entry per CDR3 protein, called by TCRdb with MiXCR from the RACE reads. The repertoire includes some 380,000 distinct CDR3 sequences, roughly 5% of them detected once, and approximately 2.5% sits in the top ten. Time point in this sample: patch test 1, 2 weeks after DPC sensitization. The treatment denotes: therapeutic diphenylcyclopropenone sensitization with weekly scalp DPC. Specimen: whole blood, collected in connection with sensitization to the hapten diphenylcyclopropenone (DPC). These receptors originate from a woman in her fifties or sixties with alopecia areata. Some clones in this sample may be carry-over from other donors' samples.

The sample holds a few counts of this clonotype. V usage is TRBV7-2 and J usage is TRBJ2-3; 7 positions match TRBD2. V gave up 0 bases and J gave up 0 bases; unmatched junction bases: 6. Looked up from germline, CDR1 is SGHTA and CDR2 is FQGNSA. The CDR3 has 17 amino acids. The CDR3 region has the DNA TGTGCCAGCAGCTTAGCGCAGCGGGGCCTTAGCACAGATACGCAGTATTTT. As protein: CASSLAQRGLSTDTQYF.

This clonotype was found many times. CDR3 sequence (DNA): TGTGCCAGCAGCTTAGGAGGTTCACCCCTCCACTTT. Amino acids: CASSLGGSPLHF. V is TRBV7-9 and J is TRBJ1-6, with D unresolved. This CDR3 is built from 12 residues. Germline CDR1 reads SEHNR; CDR2 reads FQNEAQ (reference sequence). Trimming cost V 1 base and J 9 bases, with 4 bases left between them.

This clonotype was picked up a small number of times. The rearrangement links TRBV27 to TRBJ2-2; no clear D gene. Germline CDR1 and CDR2: MNHEY and SMNVEV (reference sequence). Between the trimmed V and J ends, which lost 2 bases and 0 bases, there was a span of 10 bases. This CDR3 is 16 amino acids long. The CDR3 spells CASSLAVGPNTGELFF. DNA of the CDR3: TGTGCCAGCAGTTTAGCAGTCGGGCCGAACACCGGGGAGCTGTTTTTT.

In its sample, this clonotype was seen a few times. The J gene is TRBJ1-5, the V gene TRBV4-2, with a tentative D call TRBD1 (5 bases). The CDR3 totals 16 residues. V lost 0 bases, J lost 3 bases, and 12 bases lay in between. Germline V CDR1 and CDR2: LGHNA, YNFKEQ. The CDR3 here is CASSQEAGLNNQPQHF. The DNA of the CDR3 is TGTGCCAGCAGCCAAGAAGCGGGGCTTAACAATCAGCCCCAGCATTTT.

This clonotype was seen many times. The genes are TRBV7-9 and TRBJ1-5; no clear D. Germline V gene lookup returns CDR1 SEHNR and CDR2 FQNEAQ (reference sequence). The CDR3 loop spans 12 amino acids. Between the trimmed V and J ends, which lost 4 bases and 9 bases, there was a span of 10 bases. DNA of the CDR3: TGTGCCAGCAGCTCCCCCGAAGGGCCCCAGCATTTT. This gives the protein CASSSPEGPQHF.

On this clonotype: This may come from a read error, since a much larger clone is one base off. This chain links TRBV3-1 with TRBJ1-5, with a possible D match to TRBD1 (5 bases). Per the germline V gene, CDR1 is LGHDT and CDR2 is YNNKEL (reference sequence). The CDR3 extends over 16 amino acids. Trimming removed 7 bases at V and 3 bases at J, with 19 bases between. This CDR3 reads CASNESTGGTNQPQHF. The CDR3 DNA is TGTGCCAGCAATGAGTCTACTGGGGGTACCAATCAGCCCCAGCATTTT.